These 29 T cell receptor beta chains originate from one sample sequenced in a study of blood T cell repertoires in COVID-19. The table came from immunoSEQ multiplex PCR; TCRdb's copy has only in-frame clones and leaves some out. The data show about 42,000 clones, with roughly nine tenths seen just once and just under 9% held by the top ten. Sequencing input: peripheral blood. These TCRs come from a man aged 25-40 years with active or convalescent COVID-19.

The V gene is TRBV6-2 or TRBV6-3, the J gene TRBJ2-7; 8 nucleotides agree with TRBD2. Germline V CDR1 and CDR2: MNHEY, SVGEGT. The CDR3 sequence is 16 residues long. With 2 bases clipped from V and 0 bases from J, the junction kept 6 bases outside the gene matches. The CDR3 DNA reads as TGTGCCAGCAGTTACGGGAGGAGCGGGAGCTCCTACGAGCAGTACTTC. Translation gives CASSYGRSGSSYEQYF.

The chain uses TRBV6-6 and TRBJ1-1, with TRBD1 matching over 8 bases. CDR3 length: 12 amino acids. Germline CDR1 and CDR2: MNHNY and SVGAGI (reference sequence). V dropped 2 bases and J dropped 10; count of bases not matched to a gene: 3. CDR3 sequence reads: CASSYRGTGAFF. The CDR3 DNA follows: TGTGCCAGCAGTTACAGGGGGACAGGAGCTTTCTTT.

The chain recombines TRBV3-1 (or the pseudogene TRBV3-2) with TRBJ2-7, with a possible D match to TRBD1 (6 bases). Germline CDR1 and CDR2: LGHDT and YNNKEL (reference sequence). CDR3 length: 13 residues. Between the trimmed V and J ends, which lost 6 bases and 5 bases, there was a span of 14 bases. The CDR3 nucleotides are TGTGCCAGCAGGAAGCACAGGGTCCACGAGCAGTACGTC. Encoded protein: CASRKHRVHEQYV.

The V call is TRBV7-3, the J call TRBJ2-1; TRBD1 matches at 7 bases. Germline lookup yields CDR1 SGHTA and CDR2 FQGTGA. The CDR3 extends over 17 amino acids. The junction had 9 bases not matched to a gene; V was cut back by 0 bases and J by 4 bases. Written as DNA, the CDR3 is TGTGCCAGCAGCTTAACCGGGACAGTAGACAGATACAATGAGCAGTTCTTC. It codes for CASSLTGTVDRYNEQFF. Using reference TRBV7-3 and TRBJ2-1 for the parts outside the CDR3, the full variable domain is GAGVSQTPSNKVTEKGKYVELRCDPISGHTALYWYRQSLGQGPEFLIYFQGTGAADDSGLPNDRFFAVRPEGSVSTLKIQRTERGDSAVYLCASSLTGTVDRYNEQFFGPGTRLTVL.

The J gene is TRBJ1-1, the V gene TRBV6-5, with 11 bases matching TRBD1. The CDR3 is 12 residues long. The ends lost 10 bases at V and 4 bases at J; junction bases unmatched: 2. Germline V gene sequence: CDR1 MNHEY, CDR2 SVGAGI. The CDR3 region has the DNA TGTGCCACCGGGACAGGGGGCACTGAAGCTTTCTTT. It specifies CATGTGGTEAFF.

The chain employs TRBV5-6 and TRBJ1-3; TRBD1 agrees at 9 bases. This CDR3 region has 16 residues. V trimming: 4 bases; J trimming: 0 bases; junction bases outside the gene matches: 5. The germline V gene encodes CDR1 SGHDT and CDR2 YYEEEE. CDR3: CASSRTGAFSGNTIYF. CDR3 sequence (DNA): TGTGCCAGCAGCAGGACAGGGGCTTTCTCTGGAAACACCATATATTTT. Combining the CDR3 with reference TRBV5-6 and TRBJ1-3 gives the whole variable domain DAGVTQSPTHLIKTRGQQVTLRCSPKSGHDTVSWYQQALGQGPQFIFQYYEEEERQRGNFPDRFSGHQFPNYSSELNVNALLLGDSALYLCASSRTGAFSGNTIYFGEGSWLTVV.

The V call is TRBV5-5, the J call TRBJ2-1, with 12 bases fitting TRBD1. CDR3 length: 18 residues. Germline values: CDR1 SGHKS, CDR2 YYEKEE (reference sequence). V was pared by 5 bases and J by 7 bases, with 16 bases of the junction left unmatched. CDR3 DNA: TGTGCCAGCAGTTGGGACAGGGGGCTCGCTAGCGCCGGGAATGAGCAGTTCTTC. It encodes CASSWDRGLASAGNEQFF.

The chain employs TRBV6-1 and TRBJ2-2; D gene unclear. Germline V gene sequence: CDR1 MNHNS, CDR2 SASEGT. Trimming left V 1 base short and J 4 bases short, with 10 bases between. This CDR3 is 15 amino acids long. The CDR3 loop reads CASSEGSSSTGELFF. Written as DNA, the CDR3 is TGTGCCAGCAGTGAAGGAAGTAGCAGCACCGGGGAGCTGTTTTTT.

The chain is built from TRBV15 and TRBJ1-3; no clear D. The germline V and J ends were trimmed by 1 base and 0 bases, with 7 bases remaining between them. From germline, CDR1 is LNHNV and CDR2 YYDKDF (reference sequence). This CDR3 is built from 15 residues. DNA for the CDR3: TGTGCCACCAGCAGAGTTCCGGGCTCTGGAAACACCATATATTTT. Residues: CATSRVPGSGNTIYF.

The gene calls are TRBV4-1 and TRBJ2-7; TRBD2 aligns across 9 bases. From germline, CDR1 is MGHRA and CDR2 YSYEKL. The CDR3 is 15 residues long. The trim removed 1 base at V and 3 bases at J, leaving 4 bases unmatched. In nucleotides, the CDR3 is TGCGCCAGCAGCCAAGTAGCGGGGGAGCTCTACGAGCAGTACTTC. It specifies CASSQVAGELYEQYF.

This chain uses TRBV29-1 with TRBJ2-2; the D gene is possibly TRBD1 (5 bases). This CDR3 has 13 amino acids. V was shortened by 7 bases and J by 1 base, with 10 bases between the two germline ends. Germline V CDR1 and CDR2: SQVTM, ANQGSEA. CDR3 DNA sequence: TGCAGCGGACGGACATTGAACACCGGGGAGCTGTTTTTT. As protein: CSGRTLNTGELFF.

The chain joins TRBV19 to TRBJ1-3, with D tentatively TRBD1 (6 bases). The V gene lost 5 bases and the J gene lost 0 bases, with 11 bases spanning the gap. Germline V gives CDR1 LNHDA, CDR2 SQIVND (reference sequence). The CDR3 contains 15 residues. In nucleotides, the CDR3 is TGTGCCAGTAGTCGGGACATCAGCTCTGGAAACACCATATATTTT. This translates into CASSRDISSGNTIYF.

The V call is TRBV5-1, the J call TRBJ1-1; TRBD1 matches 7 bases. Trimming removed 7 bases from V and 0 bases from J; junction bases left unmatched: 6. The CDR3 spans 14 residues. Germline CDR1 and CDR2: SGHRS and YFSETQ. Here the CDR3 DNA reads TGCGCCAGCCGTACAGGGGACCTGAACACTGAAGCTTTCTTT. Protein: CASRTGDLNTEAFF. Using reference TRBV5-1 and TRBJ1-1 for the parts outside the CDR3, the full variable domain is KAGVTQTPRYLIKTRGQQVTLSCSPISGHRSVSWYQQTPGQGLQFLFEYFSETQRNKGNFPGRFSGRQFSNSRSEMNVSTLELGDSALYLCASRTGDLNTEAFFGQGTRLTVV.

The chain combines TRBV3-1 (or the pseudogene TRBV3-2) with TRBJ1-5; possibly TRBD1 for D (5 bases). Germline V gives CDR1 LGHDT, CDR2 YNNKEL (reference sequence). The CDR3 runs 14 residues. The ends were cut back, 1 base at V and 4 bases at J, with 8 bases in the middle. CDR3 loop: CASSQGQPNQPQHF. In nucleotides, the CDR3 is TGTGCCAGCAGCCAAGGACAGCCTAATCAGCCCCAGCATTTT.

This chain links TRBV28 with TRBJ2-7; 8 positions agree with TRBD1. The CDR3 is 15 residues long. Germline CDR1 MDHEN, CDR2 SYDVKM. Trimming took 1 base from V and 6 from J; bases not matched to a gene: 8. CDR3 in amino acids: CASSLLQGAVGEQYF. The CDR3 coding sequence is TGTGCCAGCAGTTTATTGCAGGGGGCAGTGGGCGAGCAGTACTTC. Combining the CDR3 with reference TRBV28 and TRBJ2-7 gives the whole variable domain DVKVTQSSRYLVKRTGEKVFLECVQDMDHENMFWYRQDPGLGLRLIYFSYDVKMKEKGDIPEGYSVSREKKERFSLILESASTNQTSMYLCASSLLQGAVGEQYFGPGTRLTVT.

This clone was found once. The rearrangement uses TRBV24-1 and TRBJ1-5; TRBD1 matches at 7 bases. This CDR3 contains 20 residues. The germline gives CDR1 KGHDR, CDR2 SFDVKD. V lost 1 base to trimming and J lost 8 bases; unmatched junction nucleotides: 22. In DNA form, the CDR3 reads TGTGCCACCAGTGATTTTGGGGGTCGGGGTCTAAAACAGGGGTTAGAGCCCCAGCATTTT. Its translation is CATSDFGGRGLKQGLEPQHF.

The gene calls are TRBV6-2 or TRBV6-3 and TRBJ1-1, with D unresolved. V was pared by 0 bases and J by 1 base, with 9 bases between. Germline-derived CDR1 and CDR2 are MNHEY and SVGEGT. The CDR3 totals 15 residues. The CDR3 region is CASSYSMPGNTEAFF. In DNA, the CDR3 is TGTGCCAGCAGTTACTCGATGCCAGGGAACACTGAAGCTTTCTTT.

The genes are TRBV29-1 and TRBJ2-5, with D possibly matching TRBD2 (6 bases). V was shortened by 7 bases and J by 9 bases, with 21 bases between the two germline ends. The CDR3 has 13 amino acids. Per the germline V gene, CDR1 is SQVTM and CDR2 is ANQGSEA. CDR3: CSGGTAGRGAQYF. Here the CDR3 DNA reads TGCAGCGGTGGGACGGCGGGGCGAGGGGCCCAGTACTTC.

The rearrangement links TRBV4-3 to TRBJ2-2; D is possibly TRBD2 (6 bases). V lost 0 bases and J 1 base, leaving 12 bases between the germline ends. The CDR3 has 17 residues. Germline V CDR1 and CDR2: LGHNA, YSLEER. In nucleotides, the CDR3 is TGCGCCAGCAGCCAAGATTCGGGCGGGAAGAACACCGGGGAGCTGTTTTTT. It specifies CASSQDSGGKNTGELFF.

The chain carries TRBV3-1 (or the pseudogene TRBV3-2) and TRBJ1-3; 7 bases are a match to TRBD1. The length of the CDR3 is 15 residues. CDR1 and CDR2 from the germline V gene are LGHDT and YNNKEL (reference sequence). Unmatched junction bases numbered 2, after V lost 2 bases and J lost 1 base. CDR3 sequence reads: CASSQRQGSGNTIYF. The DNA for the CDR3 is TGTGCCAGCAGCCAACGACAGGGATCTGGAAACACCATATATTTT.

This clone was recorded only once. The V call is TRBV5-1, the J call TRBJ2-3, with 9 bases that match TRBD2. The germline V gene has CDR1 SGHRS and CDR2 YFSETQ. Trimming cost V 3 bases and J 8 bases; bases outside gene matches: 16. The CDR3 extends over 17 amino acids. CDR3 DNA: TGCGCCAGCAGCTCCGCTACCTTGCGGGGGGGCAGTGGTACGCAGTATTTT. This translates into CASSSATLRGGSGTQYF.

The chain uses TRBV7-3 and TRBJ2-1; 7 bases align to TRBD1. Germline V gene lookup returns CDR1 SGHTA and CDR2 FQGTGA. J lost 7 bases, V lost 5 bases, and 5 bases had no gene match. The length of the CDR3 is 13 residues. CDR3 protein: CASSPQGVNEQFF. Here the CDR3 DNA reads TGTGCCAGCAGCCCTCAGGGGGTGAATGAGCAGTTCTTC.

The rearrangement links TRBV5-1 to TRBJ2-5; 11 positions match TRBD2. Germline-derived CDR1 and CDR2 are SGHRS and YFSETQ. The CDR3 length is 16 residues. After removal of 4 bases from V and 3 bases from J, the junction contained 8 bases not matched to a gene. The CDR3, as DNA: TGCGCCAGCAGCCCCAGCCTAGCGGGGGGCAAAGAGACCCAGTACTTC. As protein: CASSPSLAGGKETQYF. Together with reference TRBV5-1 and TRBJ2-5, the CDR3 gives the full variable domain: KAGVTQTPRYLIKTRGQQVTLSCSPISGHRSVSWYQQTPGQGLQFLFEYFSETQRNKGNFPGRFSGRQFSNSRSEMNVSTLELGDSALYLCASSPSLAGGKETQYFGPGTRLLVL.

The chain couples TRBV29-1 to TRBJ2-7; D call uncertain. This CDR3 contains 13 residues. Trimming removed 4 bases from V and 6 bases from J, with 16 bases in between. Germline CDR1 SQVTM, CDR2 ANQGSEA. CDR3 sequence (DNA): TGCAGCGTTGGGCAGGTTTACCCTACCGAGCAGTACGTC. This sequence encodes CSVGQVYPTEQYV.

The chain's CDR3 is CASSLAGTSVTQYF. The CDR3 DNA sequence: TGTGCCAGCAGCTTAGCGGGGACTAGCGTCACGCAGTATTTT. The chain has TRBV7-9 and TRBJ2-3, with 10 bases that match TRBD2. Germline CDR1 and CDR2: SEHNR and FQNEAQ (reference sequence). CDR3 length: 14 amino acids. The V segment lost 0 bases and the J segment 9 bases; nucleotides outside the gene matches: 3.

The chain recombines TRBV6-5 with TRBJ2-2; 9 bases align to TRBD1. Germline loops: CDR1 MNHEY, CDR2 SVGAGI. CDR3 size: 15 residues. Trimming at V came to 4 bases and at J to 7 bases, leaving 7 bases not matched to a gene. CDR3: CASSSTGGLIGELFF. In DNA, the CDR3 is TGTGCCAGCAGTTCGACAGGGGGATTGATCGGGGAGCTGTTTTTT.

This chain joins TRBV11-3 and TRBJ1-2; 7 positions match TRBD1. Germline lookup yields CDR1 SGHNT and CDR2 YENEEA. V lost 4 bases and J lost 10; bases outside the gene matches: 6. There are 12 residues in the CDR3. CDR3 nucleotides: TGTGCCAGCAGCTCCATCAGGGGGAACTACACCTTC. It codes for CASSSIRGNYTF.

The CDR3 loop reads CASSRTGSDEQYV. CDR3 coding DNA: TGTGCCAGCAGTAGGACAGGGAGCGACGAGCAGTACGTC. The genes are TRBV6-6 and TRBJ2-7; TRBD1 matches at 8 bases. This CDR3 has 13 amino acids. With V trimmed by 5 bases and J by 5 bases, 5 bases remained unmatched. The germline CDR1 and CDR2 sequences are MNHNY and SVGAGI (reference sequence).

Only one count was recorded for this clone. This chain connects TRBV3-1 (or the pseudogene TRBV3-2) to TRBJ1-1; TRBD1 agrees at 7 bases. The V segment lost 5 bases and the J segment 5 bases; nucleotides outside the gene matches: 8. This CDR3 has 14 amino acids. Per the germline V gene, CDR1 is LGHDT and CDR2 is YNNKEL (reference sequence). CDR3 protein: CASSKTGDGTEAFF. The CDR3 DNA reads as TGTGCCAGCAGCAAAACAGGGGATGGGACTGAAGCTTTCTTT.